Presented here are 21 T cell receptor beta chains from one specimen sequenced in a study of Graves' ophthalmopathy and Graves' hyperthyroidism. RNA transcripts were the template, and TCR beta CDR3 regions were amplified from them. HTBI-primed RT-PCR formed the first round, and a multiplex PCR formed the second. Via MiXCR, TCRdb re-called the multiplex PCR reads, giving one row per CDR3 protein. The table records around 1.1 million distinct CDR3 sequences, about two fifths of them present only once. Material for sequencing was peripheral blood or thyroid tissue (not recorded which). These receptors were collected from an adult man with Graves' hyperthyroidism.

This clonotype was observed once. The CDR3, as DNA: TGTGCCAGCAGTGACCCGGGGTTCACAGATACGCAGTATTTT. Protein product: CASSDPGFTDTQYF. This chain joins TRBV25-1 and TRBJ2-3; D is perhaps TRBD2 (5 bases). This CDR3 region has 14 residues. The V gene lost 3 bases and the J gene lost 2 bases, with 9 bases spanning the gap. Germline CDR1 and CDR2: MGHDK and SYGVNS.

This clonotype was observed at least ten times. The chain carries TRBV4-3 and TRBJ2-5; D ambiguous. The V gene lost 0 bases and the J gene lost 7 bases, with 12 bases spanning the gap. Germline CDR1 LGHNA, CDR2 YSLEER. The CDR3 sequence is 14 residues long. This CDR3 reads CASSQDITDATQYF. For the CDR3, the DNA is TGCGCCAGCAGCCAAGATATCACAGACGCGACCCAGTACTTC.

This clonotype was seen many times. CDR3 sequence (DNA): TGTGCCAGCAGCGTAGAAGAAGATCAGCCCCAGCATTTT. Translated, it gives CASSVEEDQPQHF. The chain carries TRBV9 and TRBJ1-5; D unresolved. In germline, CDR1 is SGDLS, CDR2 YYNGEE. The V end was cut by 0 bases, the J end by 5 bases, with 6 bases between. The CDR3 is made up of 13 amino acids.

V and J are TRBV15 and TRBJ2-5; 11 nucleotides line up with TRBD2. Looked up from germline, CDR1 is LNHNV and CDR2 is YYDKDF (reference sequence). CDR3 size: 14 residues. V shed 5 bases and J 3 bases; nucleotides not matched to a gene: 2. CDR3 sequence reads: CATSETSGKETQYF. The CDR3 DNA reads TGTGCCACCAGCGAGACTAGCGGGAAAGAGACCCAGTACTTC.

In the case of this clonotype: This may stem from a read error, because a much larger clone lies one nucleotide away. The chain combines TRBV2 with TRBJ1-5; 10 bases align to TRBD1. This CDR3 has 15 residues. The germline V gene has CDR1 SNHLY and CDR2 FYNNEI. The CDR3 coding sequence is TGTACCAGCAGCGCATCGGACAGGGGGAATCAGCCCCAGCATTTT. Translation: CTSSASDRGNQPQHF.

V usage is TRBV6-2 or TRBV6-3 and J usage is TRBJ2-7; D perhaps matches TRBD1 (6 bases). Germline V gives CDR1 MNHEY, CDR2 SVGEGT. The CDR3 loop spans 13 amino acids. V gave up 6 bases and J gave up 3 bases, with 12 bases separating them. This CDR3 reads CASRLTGNYEQYF. For the CDR3, the DNA is TGTGCCAGCAGATTAACAGGGAACTACGAGCAGTACTTC.

V and J are TRBV11-1 and TRBJ1-5; D unclear. Germline-derived CDR1 and CDR2 are SGHAT and FQDESV (reference sequence). Trimming removed 7 bases at V and 4 bases at J, with 29 bases between. This CDR3 comprises 19 residues. For the CDR3, the DNA is TGTGCCAGCACCAAAACAAGGTTCGCCGCGGCCAGAGGAAATCAGCCCCAGCATTTT. This encodes CASTKTRFAAARGNQPQHF. Filled out from reference TRBV11-1 and TRBJ1-5, the complete variable domain reads EAEVAQSPRYKITEKSQAVAFWCDPISGHATLYWYRQILGQGPELLVQFQDESVVDDSQLPKDRFSAERLKGVDSTLKIQPAELGDSAMYLCASTKTRFAAARGNQPQHFGDGTRLSIL.

The CDR3 sequence is CAISGDRGDEKLFF. The CDR3 nucleotides are TGTGCCATCAGTGGTGACAGGGGAGACGAAAAACTGTTTTTT. The gene calls are TRBV10-3 and TRBJ1-4; 8 nucleotides match TRBD1. Germline V CDR1 and CDR2: ENHRY, SYGVKD. V lost 4 bases to trimming and J lost 8 bases; unmatched junction nucleotides: 6. The length of the CDR3 is 14 residues.

As concerns this clonotype: One end of the junction does not line up with germline, which may come from a read error. CDR3 bases: TGTGCCAGCAGTGAAAGTCGGGGAGACTATCCCGAGCAGTACTTC. Translation: CASSESRGDYPEQYF. The rearrangement joins TRBV10-2 to TRBJ2-7; D possibly corresponds to TRBD2 (5 bases). The germline gives CDR1 WSHSY, CDR2 SAAADI. The CDR3 sequence is 15 residues long.

The V and J genes are TRBV29-1 and TRBJ1-5; D not certain. Trimming removed 0 bases at V and 13 bases at J, with 16 bases between. CDR1 SQVTM and CDR2 ANQGSEA come from the germline V gene. The CDR3 covers 13 residues. The CDR3 here is CSVEDRGVGIQHF. For the CDR3, the DNA is TGCAGCGTTGAAGATCGGGGTGTCGGCATACAGCATTTT.

This clonotype has at least ten counts. This chain connects TRBV5-6 to TRBJ1-6; no definite D call. Germline values: CDR1 SGHDT, CDR2 YYEEEE. This CDR3 is built from 16 residues. V lost 0 bases and J lost 9, with 16 bases in between. CDR3 nucleotides: TGTGCCAGCAGCTTGGCCGGTTCCGCTCTAAGTTCACCCCTCCACTTT. Its protein is CASSLAGSALSSPLHF.

This clonotype was counted between two and nine times. This chain uses TRBV19 with TRBJ2-7; a possible D gene is TRBD2 (5 bases). V gave up 2 bases and J gave up 2 bases, with 13 bases separating them. The CDR3 extends over 15 amino acids. The germline CDR1 and CDR2 sequences are LNHDA and SQIVND (reference sequence). This CDR3 is CASSILAAGTYEQYF. CDR3 nucleotides: TGTGCCAGTAGTATATTGGCGGCCGGGACCTACGAGCAGTACTTC.

As for this clonotype: A much larger clone lies one base from this, so it may be a read error. J is TRBJ2-5 and V is TRBV12-3 or TRBV12-4; D is undetermined. The CDR3 spans 14 residues. The CDR3 sequence: CASSPAPTEEAQYF. The CDR3 nucleotides read TGTGCCAGCAGTCCGGCCCCGACCGAAGAGGCCCAGTACTTC.

Note on this clonotype: Germline is not matched at one junction end, which may reflect a read error. CDR3 nucleotides: TGTGCCATCAGTCCCCGACAGAGTAATCAGCCCCAGCATTTT. Encoded protein: CAISPRQSNQPQHF. The genes are TRBV6-5 and TRBJ1-5, with D maybe TRBD1 (5 bases). This CDR3 region has 14 residues. Germline CDR1 is MNHEY and CDR2 is SVGAGI.

Notes on this clonotype: Its ends do not fully match the called genes, so a read error is possible. The CDR3 sequence: CACSARPAGGVSTYEQYF. As DNA, the CDR3 is TGCGCCTGCAGTGCCCGACCAGCGGGAGGAGTGTCGACCTACGAGCAGTACTTC. This rearrangement joins TRBV10-2 to TRBJ2-7; 9 positions match TRBD2. Germline assignment: CDR1 WSHSY and CDR2 SAAADI. The CDR3 is 18 residues long.

The chain couples TRBV20-1 to TRBJ1-5, with D possibly being TRBD1 (5 bases). Looked up from germline, CDR1 is DFQATT and CDR2 is SNEGSKA (reference sequence). The length of the CDR3 is 12 residues. The V end lost 3 bases, the J end lost 9 bases, and 12 bases lay between the germline ends. CDR3 DNA: TGCAGTGCTAGTTTGGGGGGTAGGCCCCAGCATTTT. Translated: CSASLGGRPQHF.

This clonotype was found a few times. The chain links TRBV6-2 or TRBV6-3 to TRBJ1-5, with D unclear. In germline, CDR1 is MNHEY, CDR2 SVGEGT. The germline V and J ends were trimmed by 6 bases and 2 bases, with 14 bases remaining between them. The CDR3 extends over 15 amino acids. The CDR3 is CASSRGVSGNQPQHF. CDR3 nucleotides: TGTGCCAGCAGCAGAGGAGTTTCGGGCAATCAGCCCCAGCATTTT.

CDR3 sequence reads: CASSLEGLAGGPTYEQYF. DNA for the CDR3: TGTGCCAGCAGTCTAGAGGGGCTAGCGGGAGGGCCAACCTACGAGCAGTACTTC. The rearrangement uses TRBV12-5 and TRBJ2-7, with 12 nucleotides matching TRBD2. Germline loops: CDR1 LGHNT, CDR2 FRNRAP. CDR3 length equals 18 residues.

The chain is built from TRBV7-6 and TRBJ1-5; 8 bases align to TRBD1. Germline V lookup: CDR1 SGHVS, CDR2 FNYEAQ. This CDR3 spans 19 amino acids. With V trimmed by 1 base and J by 7 bases, 18 bases remained unmatched. CDR3 sequence: CASSLESWRQGSIGQPQHF. The CDR3 DNA is TGTGCCAGCAGCTTAGAATCATGGCGACAGGGGAGTATAGGCCAGCCCCAGCATTTT.

About this clonotype itself: One end of the junction fails to match germline, which may point to a read error. In DNA, the CDR3 is TGTGCTAGCAGCCGGGACAGCTCCGGGGAGACCCAGTACTTC. It specifies CASSRDSSGETQYF. J is TRBJ2-5 and V is TRBV7-7, with TRBD1 matching over 7 bases. CDR1 is SSHAT and CDR2 is FNYEAQ in the germline V gene (reference sequence). This CDR3 is 14 amino acids long.

There are many counts of this clonotype. This chain connects TRBV20-1 to TRBJ1-1, with 9 bases lining up with TRBD1. V gave up 4 bases and J gave up 6 bases; unmatched junction bases: 9. The CDR3 loop spans 14 amino acids. The germline gives CDR1 DFQATT, CDR2 SNEGSKA (reference sequence). Here the CDR3 DNA reads TGCAGTGCTACGGCGGGGACAGGGCTCGCTGAAGCTTTCTTT. Protein sequence: CSATAGTGLAEAFF.